Listed below are T cell receptor beta chains from one sample, sequenced in a study of blood T cells in healthy people across ages. Each CDR3 protein is one row after TCRdb ran MiXCR on the 5' RACE reads. The sample lists 1.5 million to 2 million distinct CDR3 sequences, about 39% occurring once. Material for sequencing was blood. These receptors were collected from a human donor in good health. Each CDR3 is given with its conserved first and last residue. The D gene is left open where the match is weak. Clone size is stated in some rows and not others, as once, few, many or a class when expanded.

J gene | V gene | D gene | clone size | CDR3 protein | CDR3 DNA
TRBJ1-1 | TRBV10-3 | - | - | CASARGPNTEAFF | TGTGCCAGCGCCAGGGGACCAAACACTGAAGCTTTCTTT
TRBJ2-2 | TRBV19 | - | once | CASTDNTGELFF | TGTGCCAGTACAGATAACACCGGGGAGCTGTTTTTT
TRBJ1-2 | TRBV6-5 | TRBD1 | - | CASRQGALDDYTF | TGTGCCAGCAGGCAGGGGGCCCTAGATGACTACACCTTC
TRBJ2-5 | TRBV12-3/TRBV12-4 | - | few | CASNKRGYAQYF | TGTGCCAGCAACAAGAGGGGCTACGCGCAGTACTTC
TRBJ2-1 | TRBV6-5 | - | - | CASSPMLGGYNEQFF | TGTGCCAGCAGCCCGATGTTAGGGGGGTACAATGAGCAGTTCTTC
TRBJ2-5 | TRBV18 | - | - | CASSPQNGETQYF | TGTGCCAGCTCACCACAGAACGGGGAGACCCAGTACTTC
TRBJ1-4 | TRBV7-2 | - | - | CASSLAFHDEKLFF | TGTGCCAGCAGCTTAGCGTTTCACGATGAAAAACTGTTTTTT
TRBJ1-5 | TRBV6-6 | - | few | CASRDRTVYSNQPQHF | TGTGCCAGCAGAGATCGGACAGTTTATAGCAATCAGCCCCAGCATTTT
TRBJ2-6 | TRBV3-1 | - | once | CASSRKKDLSGANVLTF | TGTGCCAGCAGCCGCAAGAAGGATCTCTCTGGGGCCAACGTCCTGACTTTC
TRBJ1-2 | TRBV11-2 | - | once | CASSSPREGNYGYTF | TGTGCCAGCAGCTCCCCGAGGGAGGGAAACTATGGCTACACCTTC
TRBJ1-4 | TRBV28 | TRBD1 | - | CASSLPQGGNEKLFF | TGTGCCAGCAGCCTGCCCCAGGGGGGTAATGAAAAACTGTTTTTT
TRBJ1-2 | TRBV20-1 | - | few | CTPGGPWQNGYTF | TGCACCCCTGGGGGGCCCTGGCAGAATGGCTACACCTTC
TRBJ2-2 | TRBV5-1 | - | - | CASSLRVPRNTGELFF | TGCGCCAGCAGCTTGAGGGTTCCGCGGAACACCGGGGAGCTGTTTTTT
TRBJ1-2 | TRBV6-2/TRBV6-3 | - | - | CASSYSIMDSGYTF | TGTGCCAGCAGTTACTCGATCATGGACAGCGGCTACACCTTC
TRBJ1-6 | TRBV7-2 | - | - | CASSSQTQGPRHF | TGTGCCAGCAGCTCCCAGACTCAGGGGCCCCGCCACTTT
TRBJ2-5 | TRBV7-2 | - | few | CASSSLVSGPRETQYF | TGTGCCAGCAGCAGCCTAGTTTCGGGGCCGAGGGAGACCCAGTACTTC
TRBJ1-2 | TRBV7-2 | TRBD1 | few | CASRTDRGNRYGYTF | TGTGCCAGCAGGACGGACAGGGGGAACCGTTATGGCTACACCTTC
TRBJ2-2 | TRBV10-2 | - | many | CASRTGAGELFF | TGCGCCAGCAGGACGGGAGCCGGGGAGCTGTTTTTT
TRBJ1-1 | TRBV5-1 | TRBD1 | - | CASSSGTEATEAFF | TGCGCCAGCAGCTCCGGGACAGAAGCGACTGAAGCTTTCTTT
TRBJ1-6 | TRBV10-3 | TRBD1 | few | CAISKDRGNSPLHF | TGTGCCATCAGTAAGGACAGGGGTAATTCACCCCTCCACTTT
TRBJ2-3 | TRBV7-2 | - | - | CASSLRLGDLHTQYF | TGTGCCAGCAGCCTGAGATTGGGAGACCTCCATACGCAGTATTTT
TRBJ2-6 | TRBV4-1 | - | - | CASSRTTGLFSGANVQTF | TGCGCCAGCAGTCGTACGACAGGATTGTTCTCTGGGGCCAACGTCCAGACTTTC
TRBJ2-2 | TRBV12-3/TRBV12-4 | TRBD1 | few | CASSYLTGHTGELFF | TGTGCCAGCAGTTACCTGACAGGGCACACCGGGGAGCTGTTTTTT
TRBJ2-4 | TRBV6-5 | - | few | CASRRGEGKNIQYF | TGTGCCAGCAGACGCGGGGAAGGCAAAAACATTCAGTACTTC
TRBJ2-1 | TRBV7-2 | - | few | CASRPGRNEQFF | TGTGCCAGCAGGCCGGGACGCAATGAGCAGTTCTTC
TRBJ2-7 | TRBV11-3 | TRBD1 | - | CASSLDPRGRNRGYF | TGTGCCAGCAGCTTAGATCCCAGGGGGCGTAACCGCGGGTACTTC
TRBJ2-3 | TRBV28 | - | - | CASGFNTQYF | TGTGCCAGCGGTTTCAATACGCAGTATTTT
TRBJ1-1 | TRBV6-1 | - | - | CASSDWGPHTEAFF | TGTGCCAGCAGTGATTGGGGGCCCCACACTGAAGCTTTCTTT
TRBJ2-3 | TRBV20-1 | - | few | CSALKWTSTDTQYF | TGCAGCGCCCTTAAATGGACGAGCACAGATACGCAGTATTTT
TRBJ1-4 | TRBV6-6 | TRBD1 | - | CASVSDRGANEKLFF | TGTGCCAGCGTTTCGGACAGGGGCGCTAATGAAAAACTGTTTTTT
TRBJ1-2 | TRBV29-1 | TRBD1 | few | CSVEFFRGTGDPSGYTF | TGCAGCGTTGAATTTTTTAGGGGGACAGGGGATCCCTCTGGCTACACCTTC
TRBJ2-7 | TRBV9 | - | - | CASSVGTDYYEQYF | TGTGCCAGCAGCGTAGGCACGGACTACTACGAGCAGTACTTC
TRBJ1-5 | TRBV12-3/TRBV12-4 | TRBD1 | - | CASSLGDRVGQPQHF | TGTGCCAGCAGTTTAGGCGACAGGGTAGGTCAGCCCCAGCATTTT
TRBJ1-1 | TRBV15 | - | - | CATSSSILGGGTEAFF | TGTGCCACCAGCAGCTCCATACTAGGAGGGGGCACTGAAGCTTTCTTT
TRBJ1-5 | TRBV12-3/TRBV12-4 | - | - | CASRIGGQPQHF | TGTGCCAGCAGAATAGGGGGTCAGCCCCAGCATTTT
TRBJ2-5 | TRBV4-3 | - | - | CASSQWAGQGETQYF | TGCGCCAGCAGCCAATGGGCAGGCCAAGGAGAGACCCAGTACTTC
TRBJ2-7 | TRBV20-1 | - | - | CSAVLYEQYF | TGCAGTGCTGTATTGTACGAGCAGTACTTC
TRBJ2-7 | TRBV5-1 | TRBD1 | few | CASSTGTGNEQYF | TGCGCCAGCAGCACCGGGACAGGGAACGAGCAGTACTTC
TRBJ2-5 | TRBV4-3 | TRBD2 | - | CANSQSAGLAGPETQYF | TGCGCCAACAGCCAGAGCGCGGGACTAGCGGGACCAGAGACCCAGTACTTC
TRBJ2-5 | TRBV7-2 | - | - | CASSLGILRGGSQETRYF | TGTGCCAGCAGCTTAGGAATTCTTCGGGGAGGCAGCCAAGAGACCCGGTACTTC
TRBJ2-3 | TRBV15 | - | few | CATRSVPADTQYF | TGTGCCACCAGATCGGTTCCGGCAGATACGCAGTATTTT
TRBJ1-1 | TRBV4-2 | - | - | CASSQDLIGGANTEAFF | TGTGCCAGCAGCCAAGATCTCATAGGAGGGGCTAACACTGAAGCTTTCTTT
TRBJ1-2 | TRBV7-2 | - | few | CASSLGSQVVYGYTF | TGTGCCAGCAGCTTAGGATCACAGGTTGTTTATGGCTACACCTTC